In its sample, the clone carrying this T cell receptor delta chain was seen a few times. The target antigen is unknown. A read error likely explains this, since a far larger clone differs by one base. The identical CDR3 is also encoded by other nucleotide sequences in the sample. The sample belongs to a study of gammadelta T cells in human blood. Study observations and caveats: Microbial exposure appeared to drive polyclonal γδ T cell expansion after birth.

TCRdb reanalyzed the RT-PCR reads using CATT. This table holds more than 1,000 delta-chain clones, under 10% found once. The CDR3 contains 23 residues. Germline V lookup: CDR1 TSWWSYY, CDR2 QGS. V gave up 5 bases and J gave up 0 bases, with 37 bases separating them. J is TRDJ1 and V is TRDV1; D perhaps matches TRDD3 (10 bases). The clonotype comes from a human donor. The sequenced material came from non-Vgamma9Vdelta2 gamma-delta T cells from infant blood. For the CDR3, the DNA is TGTGCTCTTGGGAATAGACCTTCCTACGTGCTGGGGGATAGGCCCCTTTACACCGATAAACTCATCTTT. Amino acid sequence: CALGNRPSYVLGDRPLYTDKLIF.